This TCR beta chain was documented in a study of STAT5B mutations in CD4+ large granular lymphocyte leukemia. At the level of the study: Among healthy controls, a particular HLA allele went with more CDR3 'QG' motifs. Points from the study as a whole: Main leukemic clonotypes were patient-specific, but about 25% appeared at low frequency elsewhere. CD4-sorted patient repertoires seemed more clonal than healthy CD4+ repertoires.

Worth noting for this clone: Its antigen remains unknown.

The survey-level immunoSEQ assay was used. This table comes from immunoSEQ multiplex PCR, and its TCRdb copy is limited to in-frame clones, with some not included. Altogether 37,000 or so clones are present, roughly four fifths being singletons, with the ten largest covering 3% to 4.5%. Germline V CDR1 and CDR2: LGHNA, YNFKEQ. The V gene lost 4 bases and the J gene lost 2 bases, with 8 bases spanning the gap. The CDR3 has 13 residues. The TCR originated in a human donor in good health. The chain couples TRBV4-2 to TRBJ1-1, with D unresolved. Sequencing was done on a sample of CD4+ T cells from blood buffy coats. This CDR3 reads CASSLSGNTEAFF. As DNA, the CDR3 is TGTGCCAGCAGCCTCAGCGGAAACACTGAAGCTTTCTTT.